This T cell receptor (beta chain) appears in the sequencing data of a study of regulatory T cells in long-lasting Graves disease. Time point described: persistent/refractory GD, antithyroid drugs over 5 years with positive TRAb. Isolated PBMC RNA provided the starting material for the TCR library. This CDR3 is 14 amino acids long. Germline V gene lookup returns CDR1 ENHRY and CDR2 SYGVKD. V lost 6 bases to trimming and J lost 2 bases, with 13 bases between them. For TCR beta, libraries came from iRepertoire HTBI primers and Arm-PCR of CDR3 regions. Each CDR3 protein gets one entry after TCRdb re-called the multiplex PCR reads with MiXCR. The sample lists about 460,000 distinct CDR3 sequences; 22% were seen once.

V gene TRBV10-3 combines with J gene TRBJ1-1, with D possibly being TRBD1 (5 bases). The clonotype comes from a female donor with Graves disease. The source material was peripheral blood mononuclear cells (PBMCs), sampled when the disease was refractory, from a patient treated with antithyroid drugs. The CDR3: CAIRPSGVNTEAFF. Written as DNA, the CDR3 is TGTGCCATCAGACCCTCGGGGGTCAACACTGAAGCTTTCTTT.